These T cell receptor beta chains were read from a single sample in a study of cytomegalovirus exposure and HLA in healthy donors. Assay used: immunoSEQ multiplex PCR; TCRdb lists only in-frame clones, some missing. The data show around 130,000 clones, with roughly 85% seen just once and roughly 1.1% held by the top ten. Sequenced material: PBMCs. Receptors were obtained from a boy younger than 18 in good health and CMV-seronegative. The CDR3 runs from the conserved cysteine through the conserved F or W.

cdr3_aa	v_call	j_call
CSVEAGQGFYNEQFF	TRBV29-1	TRBJ2-1
CASEAGTSEYNEQFF	TRBV2	TRBJ2-1
CASSLVETGLDLDTQYF	TRBV5-1	TRBJ2-3
CASSIRFDINTEAFF	TRBV19	TRBJ1-1
CSGSPPGLNTEAFF	TRBV29-1	TRBJ1-1
CAVQGALNYGYTF	TRBV6-1	TRBJ1-2
CASSYGVAGDTQYF	TRBV7-6	TRBJ2-3
CASSPTGTSGYNEQFF	TRBV7-9	TRBJ2-1
CASSRRTSGREANEQFF	TRBV9	TRBJ2-1
CASMGLAGGNEQFF	TRBV6-6	TRBJ2-1
CATQDRGAGNTIYF	TRBV10-3	TRBJ1-3
CASTPVQGLTTEAFF	TRBV19	TRBJ1-1
CASSLGQGRGYTF	TRBV5-1	TRBJ1-2
CASSLGASGSLHEQYF	TRBV5-1	NA
CASSLSGGGVWNQPQHF	TRBV27	TRBJ1-5
CASSVPGHRNEKLFF	TRBV10-1	TRBJ1-4
CASSQVSGLAGGNEQFF	TRBV4-1	TRBJ2-1
CAWSEGQGRGEKLFF	TRBV30	TRBJ1-4
CASSPTTGSGNTIYF	TRBV5-4	TRBJ1-3
CASSQVGARELFF	TRBV4-1	TRBJ2-2
CASSYGFSGSSYNEQFF	TRBV4-2	TRBJ2-1
CASSEREGYTF	TRBV6-1	TRBJ1-2
CASSYVASSYNEQFF	TRBV6-5	TRBJ2-1
CASRPAYGIEAFF	TRBV5-1	TRBJ1-1
CSVGGLAAQETQYF	TRBV29-1	TRBJ2-5